This entry concerns a single T cell receptor (beta chain). For TCR beta, libraries came from quantitative 5'-RACE with molecular barcodes. TCRdb redid the calling of the 5' RACE reads with MiXCR, one entry per CDR3 protein. The table shows about 360,000 distinct CDR3 sequences, with about 15% occurring only once. The sample is drawn from a study of CD8 T cells in ankylosing spondylitis. The CDR3 sequence is 13 residues long. Trimming took 4 bases from V and 2 from J, leaving 8 bases between them. Germline CDR1 reads DFQATT; CDR2 reads SNEGSKA (reference sequence). The origin of this receptor is a male donor with ankylosing spondylitis or in good health (not recorded which). The chain links TRBV20-1 to TRBJ2-2; D is undetermined. Sequenced: blood, either unsorted or a sorted T cell fraction (not recorded which). The CDR3 spells CSANQINTGELFF. CDR3 coding DNA: TGCAGTGCTAACCAGATCAACACCGGGGAGCTGTTTTTT.